The rows below give T cell receptor beta chains drawn from one sample of a study of cytomegalovirus exposure and HLA in healthy donors. Generated by immunoSEQ multiplex PCR, the TCRdb table keeps only in-frame clones and is missing some. The data show 55,000 to 90,000 clones, with 70% to 80% seen just once and 6% to 6.5% held by the top ten. The sample was PBMCs. The source of these receptors is a man in his fifties or sixties in good health and CMV-seronegative. Each CDR3 is given with its conserved first and last residue. A D gene is named only where the DNA matches it firmly. Not all rows give a size; the values are once, few, many and, for expanded clones, a class.

>TRBD1|TRBV6-4|TRBJ2-7|NA
TGTGCCAGCAGAGTACAGGGGGACGAGCAGTACTTC
CASRVQGDEQYF
>NA|TRBV4-2|TRBJ1-1|NA
TGTGCCAGCAGCCAAGATTATCGCGGGTTTGAAGCTTTCTTT
CASSQDYRGFEAFF
>TRBD2|TRBV6-6|TRBJ2-7|NA
TGTGCCAGCACCCGGGGGGGCGAGCAGTACTTC
CASTRGGEQYF
>TRBD2|TRBV9|TRBJ2-3|NA
TGTGCCAGCAGCGACAAACCTGAGCGGGGGGGGAGCACAGATACGCAGTATTTT
CASSDKPERGGSTDTQYF
>NA|TRBV5-1|TRBJ1-1|few
TGCGCCAGCAGCCCGGAAAGTGGGGGGACTGAAGCTTTCTTT
CASSPESGGTEAFF
>NA|TRBV7-2|TRBJ1-1|NA
TGTGCCAGCAGCTTAGATAAGGGAGCCACTGAAGCTTTCTTT
CASSLDKGATEAFF
>TRBD2|TRBV19|TRBJ2-3|once
TGTGCCAGTACCCCCTGGGGGGGGAGCACAGATACGCAGTATTTT
CASTPWGGSTDTQYF
>NA|TRBV11-3|TRBJ2-1|NA
TGTGCCAGCGGAAGGGGGAATGAGCAGTTCTTC
CASGRGNEQFF
>TRBD2|TRBV28|TRBJ2-1|NA
TGTGCCAGCACCAAAGCGGGGGGACCAAATGAGCAGTTCTTC
CASTKAGGPNEQFF
>NA|TRBV6-4|TRBJ1-5|few
TGTGCCAGCAGTGACTTCGGGGGGAGGCAGCCCCAGCATTTT
CASSDFGGRQPQHF
>NA|TRBV5-1|TRBJ2-7|NA
TGCGCCAGCAGCTTGAGGTGGGAGTCAGGTGGTGAGCAGTACTTC
CASSLRWESGGEQYF
>TRBD2|TRBV7-9|TRBJ2-5|NA
TGTGCCAGCAGCCCCGGGGGAGGGCGAGAGACCCAGTACTTC
CASSPGGGRETQYF
>TRBD1|TRBV6-5|TRBJ2-2|NA
TGTGCCAGCAAATACACAGGGGGCGTCGCCGGGGAGCTGTTTTTT
CASKYTGGVAGELFF
>TRBD1|TRBV27|TRBJ1-5|NA
TGTGCCAGCAGTTCGGACAGGGCGTATCAGCCCCAGCATTTT
CASSSDRAYQPQHF
>NA|TRBV11-2|TRBJ1-1|few
TGTGCCAGCAGCTTAGCAGTCGTGAACACTGAAGCTTTCTTT
CASSLAVVNTEAFF
>TRBD1|TRBV6-1|TRBJ2-3|NA
TGTGCCAGCAATGGGGACAGAGTCACAGATACGCAGTATTTT
CASNGDRVTDTQYF
>TRBD1|TRBV10-2|TRBJ1-2|NA
TGCGCCAGCAGCAGACAGGGGTCTAACTATGGCTACACCTTC
CASSRQGSNYGYTF
>NA|TRBV27|TRBJ1-5|NA
TGTGCCAGCAGTTTGGGCCGGTATAGCAATCAGCCCCAGCATTTT
CASSLGRYSNQPQHF
>NA|TRBV30|TRBJ1-6|NA
TGTGCCTGGAGCGTAAAATCACCCCTCCACTTT
CAWSVKSPLHF
>TRBD2|TRBV11-3|TRBJ2-5|once
TGTGCCAGCAGCCCTCGTAGCGGGACCGAAGAGACCCAGTACTTC
CASSPRSGTEETQYF
>NA|TRBV19|TRBJ2-7|NA
TGTGCCAGTGAGGGGGAGACGAACGAGCAGTACTTC
CASEGETNEQYF
>NA|TRBV5-1|TRBJ2-7|NA
TGCGCCAGCAGCTTGGCCCCGGCCTACGAGCAGTACTTC
CASSLAPAYEQYF
>NA|TRBV25-1|TRBJ1-2|NA
TGTGCCAGCAGTGAAGGGGGGGCAGGAGGGGGCTACACCTTC
CASSEGGAGGGYTF
>TRBD2|TRBV7-3|TRBJ2-7|NA
TGTGCCAGCAGCTTGGTCGGGGGGAACACCTACGAGCAGTACTTC
CASSLVGGNTYEQYF
>NA|TRBV9|TRBJ1-4|NA
TGTGCCAGCAGCGTTGGGGGGTCTAATGAAAAACTGTTTTTT
CASSVGGSNEKLFF
>NA|TRBV30|TRBJ2-7|NA
TGTGCCTGGAAAGGGAGCTCCTACGAGCAGTACTTC
CAWKGSSYEQYF
>NA|TRBV7-3|TRBJ2-3|NA
TGTGCCAGCAGCTCCTATTCCGGGACACCATACACAGATACGCAGTATTTT
CASSSYSGTPYTDTQYF
>TRBD2|TRBV27|TRBJ2-5|NA
TGTGCCAGCAGTCATTCGAGGGTAGCGGGAGCGGCTAGGGAGACCCAGTACTTC
CASSHSRVAGAARETQYF
>NA|TRBV4-3|TRBJ2-7|NA
TGCGCCAGCAGCCAAGACATAGCGCTGAGCTCCTACGAGCAGTACTTC
CASSQDIALSSYEQYF
>TRBD2|TRBV10-3|TRBJ2-5|NA
TGTGCCATCAGTCAAACTAGCGCCCAAGAGACCCAGTACTTC
CAISQTSAQETQYF
>TRBD1|TRBV11-2|TRBJ1-2|NA
TGTGCCAGCAGCTTAGGCCTGGGACAGCCGGGCTACACCTTC
CASSLGLGQPGYTF
>NA|TRBV5-1|TRBJ2-7|NA
TGCGCCAGCAGCCCGGTGGTGGGGGGACGCGAGCAGTACTTC
CASSPVVGGREQYF
>NA|TRBV7-9|TRBJ1-1|NA
TGTGCCATTCCGGCCGGGACATTGAACACTGAAGCTTTCTTT
CAIPAGTLNTEAFF
>NA|TRBV7-3|TRBJ1-1|NA
TGTGCCAGCAGCTTGTTCGCCGGGAAAACTGAAGCTTTCTTT
CASSLFAGKTEAFF
>NA|TRBV10-1|TRBJ1-1|NA
TGCGCCAGCAGTGATAATAGAAACACTGAAGCTTTCTTT
CASSDNRNTEAFF
>NA|TRBV27|TRBJ2-1|NA
TGTGCCAGCAGTTTACCGTACGGAGGGCAGTTCTTC
CASSLPYGGQFF
>NA|TRBV30|TRBJ2-7|NA
TGTGCCTGGACCCAGGGCCACGAGCAGTACTTC
CAWTQGHEQYF
>NA|TRBV2|TRBJ1-1|NA
TGTGCCAGCAGTTATTCAGGCTATACTGAAGCTTTCTTT
CASSYSGYTEAFF
>NA|TRBV6-5|TRBJ1-5|NA
TGTGCCAGCAGTTACTCGAGTCAGGGGTTTGTCCAGCATTTT
CASSYSSQGFVQHF
>NA|TRBV28|TRBJ1-5|NA
TGTGCCAGCAGTTCTTTTGGTGGATCGGGGAGATCCTCGAATCAGCCCCAGCATTTT
CASSSFGGSGRSSNQPQHF
>NA|TRBV27|TRBJ1-2|NA
TGTGCCAGCATCTCTCTCCAGGGATCTAACTATGGCTACACCTTC
CASISLQGSNYGYTF
>TRBD1|TRBV9|TRBJ1-1|NA
TGTGCCAGCAATCCAGGGGGCGGGACTGAAGCTTTCTTT
CASNPGGGTEAFF
>TRBD1|TRBV10-3|TRBJ1-3|NA
TGTGCCATCAGTGGAGGACAGGACTCTGGAAACACCATATATTTT
CAISGGQDSGNTIYF
>TRBD1|TRBV19|TRBJ2-5|NA
TGTGCCAGTAGTATAGGGACATACAGGGGAGAGACCCAGTACTTC
CASSIGTYRGETQYF
>NA|TRBV30|TRBJ2-1|few
TGTGCCTGGGGTGGGTGGACAGAGCAGTTCTTC
CAWGGWTEQFF
>TRBD2|TRBV5-1|TRBJ2-3|NA
TGCGCCAGCAGCTCGGGACTAGCGGGAGCCACAGATACGCAGTATTTT
CASSSGLAGATDTQYF
>NA|TRBV6-5|TRBJ1-4|NA
TGTGCCAGCAGTTACTCTAACAGGAACCCAAATGAAAAACTGTTTTTT
CASSYSNRNPNEKLFF
>NA|TRBV27|TRBJ2-6|NA
TGTGCCACCCGGAGGGTCTCTGGGGCCAACGTCCTGACTTTC
CATRRVSGANVLTF
>TRBD1|TRBV14|TRBJ1-1|NA
TGTGCCAGCAGCCGAACTTTCCTGGGACAGGGGACGGGAGGTACTGAAGCTTTCTTT
CASSRTFLGQGTGGTEAFF
>NA|TRBV10-3|TRBJ2-3|NA
TGTGCCATCAGTGATCTTGCGACAGCCCCAGATACGCAGTATTTT
CAISDLATAPDTQYF
>NA|TRBV6-5|TRBJ1-2|NA
TGTGCCAGCGCCCCCGGGGGAGACAACTATGGCTACACCTTC
CASAPGGDNYGYTF
>TRBD2|TRBV7-6|TRBJ2-5|NA
TGTGCCAGCAGCTTCGACGAATTCCCGGGACTAGCGGGAGAGGAGGAGACCCAGTACTTC
CASSFDEFPGLAGEEETQYF
>NA|TRBV6-1|TRBJ2-3|few
TGTGCCAGCAGTCCTGGGCAGGGGCACACAGATACGCAGTATTTT
CASSPGQGHTDTQYF
>NA|TRBV30|TRBJ2-7|NA
TGTGCCCGCCGGGGGTCGACCTACGAGCAGTACTTC
CARRGSTYEQYF
>NA|TRBV7-6|TRBJ2-1|NA
TGTGCCAGCAGCTTAACCCCGGCCAGGGGAGATGAGCAGTTCTTC
CASSLTPARGDEQFF
>NA|TRBV9|TRBJ1-2|NA
TGTGCCAGCAGCGTCGTCACAGGGCCCTATGGCTACACCTTC
CASSVVTGPYGYTF
>TRBD1|TRBV2|TRBJ1-2|NA
TGTGCCAGCAGTGGTGGAGGGGGACAGGGGGTATATGGCTACACCTTC
CASSGGGGQGVYGYTF
>TRBD2|TRBV7-7|TRBJ2-1|NA
TGTGCTAGCAGCTTGGGACTAGCGAGAAATGAGCAGTTCTTC
CASSLGLARNEQFF